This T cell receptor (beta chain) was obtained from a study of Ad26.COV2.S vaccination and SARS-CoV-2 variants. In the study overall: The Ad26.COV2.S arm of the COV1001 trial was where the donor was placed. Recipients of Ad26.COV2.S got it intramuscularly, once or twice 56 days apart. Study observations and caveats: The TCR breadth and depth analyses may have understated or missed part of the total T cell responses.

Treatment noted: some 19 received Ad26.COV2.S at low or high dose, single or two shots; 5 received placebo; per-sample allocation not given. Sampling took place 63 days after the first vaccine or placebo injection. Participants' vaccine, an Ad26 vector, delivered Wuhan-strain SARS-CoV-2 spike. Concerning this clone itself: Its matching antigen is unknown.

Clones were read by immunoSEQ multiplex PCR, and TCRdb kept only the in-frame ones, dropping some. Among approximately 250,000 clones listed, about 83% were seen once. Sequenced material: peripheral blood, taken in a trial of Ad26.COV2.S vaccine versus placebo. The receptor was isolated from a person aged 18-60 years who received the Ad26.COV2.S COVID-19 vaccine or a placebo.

DNA of the CDR3: TGCGCCAGCAGCCAAGTAACGGCAGTACCCTCCTACGAGCAGTACTTC. It is translated as CASSQVTAVPSYEQYF. This chain links TRBV4-1 with TRBJ2-7; D not resolved. This CDR3 has 16 amino acids. Germline assignment: CDR1 MGHRA and CDR2 YSYEKL. V lost 1 base to trimming and J lost 0 bases, with 13 bases between them.